This passage covers 27 T cell receptor beta chains from one sample sequenced in a study of shared clonotypes between healthy human individuals (dated by TCRdb to 2020 to 2021). Library preparation used the immunoSEQ multiplex PCR assay. Here the immuneACCESS table is served through TCRdb, limited to in-frame sequences with V and J called. Missing clones are a known gap in these copies; in checked studies unresolved V genes cover under half, and the rest lacks a known reason. This sample has about 1.5 million clones in its table, and around 98% of those were observed once. 0.4% to 0.45% of the sample rests with the top ten. The material sequenced was naive CD4+ T cells sorted from blood. The sample's cell subset or site label is to be understood as: CD45RA+ positively selected. These receptors were obtained from a man aged 25-45 years in good health.

The chain combines TRBV6-6 with TRBJ2-7, with 8 positions matching TRBD2. Looked up from germline, CDR1 is MNHNY and CDR2 is SVGAGI (reference sequence). After removal of 4 bases from V and 2 bases from J, the junction contained 4 bases not matched to a gene. The CDR3 is 14 amino acids. CDR3: CASSFSGMTYEQYF. The DNA for the CDR3 is TGTGCCAGCAGTTTTAGCGGGATGACCTACGAGCAGTACTTC.

The chain recombines TRBV7-7 with TRBJ2-5; 10 positions agree with TRBD1. The V and J ends lost 5 bases and 5 bases, in that order; junction bases with no gene match: 5. Germline V gives CDR1 SSHAT, CDR2 FNYEAQ (reference sequence). The CDR3 spans 14 residues. The CDR3 loop reads CASSRDRGGETQYF. The CDR3 bases are TGTGCCAGCAGCCGGGACAGGGGAGGTGAGACCCAGTACTTC.

This chain joins TRBV11-2 and TRBJ2-1; 9 bases are a match to TRBD1. The germline V gene encodes CDR1 SGHAT and CDR2 FQNNGV. V shed 1 base, J shed 8 bases, and the junction held 6 bases outside the gene matches. The CDR3 spans 15 residues. In DNA form, the CDR3 reads TGTGCCAGCAGCTTAGCATGGACAGGGGATCATGAGCAGTTCTTC. Its translation is CASSLAWTGDHEQFF.

The DNA for the CDR3 is TGTGCCAGCAGTGGGACCGTGGGGGGCGGGAGATTGGGCTCCTACGAGCAGTACTTC. Protein product: CASSGTVGGGRLGSYEQYF. The chain carries TRBV27 and TRBJ2-7, with D possibly matching TRBD2 (7 bases). Germline loops: CDR1 MNHEY, CDR2 SMNVEV (reference sequence). Trimming pared 5 bases from V and 0 bases from J, leaving 26 bases between. The CDR3 totals 19 residues.

This chain links TRBV7-3 with TRBJ2-3; 7 bases align to TRBD2. CDR1 SGHTA and CDR2 FQGTGA come from the germline V gene. The V gene end was trimmed by 1 base and the J gene end by 2 bases; junction bases not matched to a gene: 3. CDR3 size: 15 residues. In DNA, the CDR3 is TGTGCCAGCAGCTTAATGGGGGGGTACACAGATACGCAGTATTTT. It specifies CASSLMGGYTDTQYF.

The table lists this clone with a count of one. The rearrangement links TRBV6-5 to TRBJ2-3; D might be TRBD2 (5 bases). V dropped 6 bases and J dropped 4 bases, with 8 bases sitting between them. The length of the CDR3 is 12 residues. Germline V lookup: CDR1 MNHEY, CDR2 SVGAGI. The CDR3 DNA reads TGTGCCAGCAGGGGAGACGCAGATACGCAGTATTTT. This translates into CASRGDADTQYF.

This sequence joins TRBV6-5 and TRBJ1-3, with D unresolved. CDR1 and CDR2 from the germline V gene are MNHEY and SVGAGI. Trimming shortened V by 2 bases and J by 0 bases, and 8 bases separated the two germline ends. The CDR3 has 15 residues. The CDR3 sequence is CASSYDGLSGNTIYF. DNA for the CDR3: TGTGCCAGCAGTTACGACGGACTCTCTGGAAACACCATATATTTT.

The chain uses TRBV6-1 and TRBJ1-5, with D unresolved. This CDR3 comprises 11 residues. Germline loops: CDR1 MNHNS, CDR2 SASEGT. Between the trimmed V and J ends, which lost 0 bases and 6 bases, there was a span of 0 bases. The CDR3 DNA sequence: TGTGCCAGCAGTGAAGCTCAGCCCCAGCATTTT. Amino acids: CASSEAQPQHF.

This clone appeared once. The V and J genes are TRBV4-2 and TRBJ2-7; D remains unclear. CDR3 length equals 13 residues. CDR1 and CDR2 (germline): LGHNA, YNFKEQ. V was trimmed by 1 base and J by 7 bases, leaving 11 bases between them. CDR3 protein: CASSQGSKDEQYF. The CDR3 DNA sequence: TGTGCCAGCAGCCAAGGGTCCAAGGATGAGCAGTACTTC.

CDR3 bases: TGCGCCAGCAGCTCAACCCCAGTCACAGGGGGCTTTGGCTACACCTTC. It is translated as CASSSTPVTGGFGYTF. The gene calls are TRBV5-1 and TRBJ1-2; the match to TRBD1 covers 9 bases. CDR1 is SGHRS and CDR2 is YFSETQ in the germline V gene. Germline trimming cut 3 bases from V and 7 bases from J; bases unmatched to any gene: 13. CDR3 size: 16 residues.

The chain carries TRBV28 and TRBJ2-3, with a possible D match to TRBD2 (5 bases). CDR3 length: 14 amino acids. V lost 2 bases and J 6 bases, leaving 12 bases between the germline ends. CDR1 and CDR2 from the germline V gene are MDHEN and SYDVKM. CDR3: CASSLIPSIDTQYF. CDR3 sequence (DNA): TGTGCCAGCAGTTTAATCCCTAGCATCGATACGCAGTATTTT.

This chain joins TRBV6-5 and TRBJ1-3; 7 bases are a match to TRBD1. This CDR3 has 15 residues. V gave up 2 bases and J gave up 4 bases; unmatched junction bases: 5. The germline V gene has CDR1 MNHEY and CDR2 SVGAGI. DNA for the CDR3: TGTGCCAGCAGTTACGGCGCAGGGGGGGGAAACACCATATATTTT. Protein: CASSYGAGGGNTIYF.

The chain combines TRBV9 with TRBJ2-1, with D tentatively TRBD2 (5 bases). The V end was cut by 0 bases, the J end by 4 bases, with 11 bases between. Germline V lookup: CDR1 SGDLS, CDR2 YYNGEE. The CDR3 totals 15 residues. DNA for the CDR3: TGTGCCAGCAGCGTAGGAGCGGCACCATACAATGAGCAGTTCTTC. Residues: CASSVGAAPYNEQFF.

The rearrangement joins TRBV7-8 to TRBJ2-1, with D uncertain. The CDR3 has 17 residues. The V gene lost 4 bases and the J gene lost 2 bases, with 18 bases spanning the gap. Germline V gene data show CDR1 as SGHVS and CDR2 as FQNEAQ. The CDR3 protein is CASSSQQRAITYNEQFF. The CDR3 nucleotides read TGTGCCAGCAGCTCCCAACAAAGGGCGATTACCTACAATGAGCAGTTCTTC.

V and J are TRBV6-5 and TRBJ2-7, with D perhaps TRBD2 (6 bases). CDR3 length: 15 residues. Germline CDR1 MNHEY, CDR2 SVGAGI. V lost 3 bases and J 4 bases, leaving 16 bases between the germline ends. CDR3 sequence reads: CASSYTGLQAYEQYF. In DNA, the CDR3 is TGTGCCAGCAGTTATACAGGACTACAGGCGTACGAGCAGTACTTC.

A note on this clone: Other DNA sequences within the sample encode an identical CDR3. The chain joins TRBV29-1 to TRBJ1-2; D not certain. Trimming stripped 4 bases from V and 0 bases from J, with 3 bases between. Looked up from germline, CDR1 is SQVTM and CDR2 is ANQGSEA. CDR3 size: 11 residues. Written as DNA, the CDR3 is TGCAGCGTTGGTACTAACTATGGCTACACCTTC. This sequence encodes CSVGTNYGYTF.

The CDR3 DNA reads TGTGCCAGCAGTGAATTGCGAGTTACGGACACTGAAGCTTTCTTT. It specifies CASSELRVTDTEAFF. The genes are TRBV6-1 and TRBJ1-1; D remains ambiguous. The CDR3 is 15 residues long. V lost 2 bases and J lost 3, with 13 bases in between. In germline, CDR1 is MNHNS, CDR2 SASEGT.

The chain uses TRBV20-1 and TRBJ1-1; D is undetermined. The CDR3 is 10 amino acids. The germline CDR1 and CDR2 sequences are DFQATT and SNEGSKA (reference sequence). Trimming pared 5 bases from V and 5 bases from J, leaving 6 bases between. CDR3 in amino acids: CSAPVTEAFF. DNA for the CDR3: TGCAGTGCTCCGGTGACTGAAGCTTTCTTT.

On this clone: Other DNA variants within this sample encode the same CDR3. The CDR3 coding sequence is TGCAGTGCTAGGGTTGTGAATGAGCAGTACTTC. Its protein is CSARVVNEQYF. The genes are TRBV20-1 and TRBJ2-7, with D uncertain. V lost 3 bases, J lost 7 bases, and 10 bases lay in between. Germline CDR1 DFQATT, CDR2 SNEGSKA (reference sequence). The CDR3 runs 11 residues.

The rearrangement joins TRBV7-9 to TRBJ1-1; D unclear. Trimming removed 2 bases from V and 4 bases from J, with 11 bases in between. This CDR3 region has 14 residues. Looked up from germline, CDR1 is SEHNR and CDR2 is FQNEAQ (reference sequence). In nucleotides, the CDR3 is TGTGCCAGCAGCTTAAGGGAGATAAGCACTGAAGCTTTCTTT. Amino acid sequence: CASSLREISTEAFF.

The rearrangement links TRBV11-2 to TRBJ1-4; tentatively, D is TRBD1 (5 bases). This CDR3 spans 14 amino acids. CDR1 and CDR2 (germline): SGHAT, FQNNGV. Trimming left V 1 base short and J 5 bases short, with 8 bases between. The CDR3 nucleotides are TGTGCCAGCAGCTTAGGGGCAGGGAATGAAAAACTGTTTTTT. Protein product: CASSLGAGNEKLFF.

V usage is TRBV7-6 and J usage is TRBJ2-6; 7 bases agree with TRBD2. This CDR3 spans 14 amino acids. J lost 6 bases, V lost 5 bases, and 4 bases had no gene match. Germline V gene sequence: CDR1 SGHVS, CDR2 FNYEAQ. The CDR3 DNA sequence: TGTGCCAGCAGCCAGGGAGGGTCGGCCAACGTCCTGACTTTC. It is translated as CASSQGGSANVLTF.

J is TRBJ2-1 and V is TRBV9; a weak D match, TRBD2 (5 bases). The CDR3 spans 20 residues. Trimming removed 1 base at V and 2 bases at J, with 25 bases between. The germline CDR1 and CDR2 sequences are SGDLS and YYNGEE. CDR3 DNA sequence: TGTGCCAGCAGCGTAAGCAGGCTAGCCGCAAGCCCCGACGCCTACAATGAGCAGTTCTTC. Protein: CASSVSRLAASPDAYNEQFF.

The CDR3 DNA follows: TGCGCCAGCAGCTTGGGTAACCTAAATCGAGGAGAGACCCAGTACTTC. It yields the protein CASSLGNLNRGETQYF. This chain joins TRBV5-1 and TRBJ2-5; D is undetermined. Germline V gene sequence: CDR1 SGHRS, CDR2 YFSETQ. V was pared by 0 bases and J by 4 bases, with 16 bases between. The CDR3 extends over 16 amino acids.

The chain is built from TRBV5-1 and TRBJ2-2; possible D gene TRBD1, 7 bases. The germline CDR1 and CDR2 sequences are SGHRS and YFSETQ. With 0 bases removed from V and 1 base from J, the gap between germline ends came to 19 bases. This CDR3 region has 19 residues. The CDR3 spells CASSLVRDSSGENTGELFF. The CDR3 DNA follows: TGCGCCAGCAGCTTGGTCCGGGACAGTAGCGGAGAGAACACCGGGGAGCTGTTTTTT. Full variable domain (remainder filled in from reference TRBV5-1 and TRBJ2-2): KAGVTQTPRYLIKTRGQQVTLSCSPISGHRSVSWYQQTPGQGLQFLFEYFSETQRNKGNFPGRFSGRQFSNSRSEMNVSTLELGDSALYLCASSLVRDSSGENTGELFFGEGSRLTVL.

This clone was seen only once. The CDR3 sequence: CASSLEGDRGYEQYF. The CDR3 region has the DNA TGTGCCAGCAGCTTAGAGGGGGACAGGGGATACGAGCAGTACTTC. The V call is TRBV11-2, the J call TRBJ2-7; 10 nucleotides line up with TRBD1. Trimming removed 0 bases from V and 4 bases from J; junction bases left unmatched: 3. Per germline, CDR1 SGHAT and CDR2 FQNNGV. This CDR3 spans 15 amino acids.

The J gene is TRBJ2-1, the V gene TRBV11-2; 8 bases align to TRBD1. Trimming at V came to 5 bases and at J to 1 base, leaving 4 bases not matched to a gene. CDR3 length equals 15 residues. Germline V CDR1 and CDR2: SGHAT, FQNNGV. The CDR3 sequence: CASSARGPSYNEQFF. The CDR3, as DNA: TGTGCCAGCAGCGCCAGGGGGCCTTCCTACAATGAGCAGTTCTTC.